This TCR beta chain was sequenced in a study of T cells in Graves' hyperthyroidism and ophthalmopathy. Study-wide results and caveats: Blood also held most thyroid clonotypes expanded beyond 0.001.

TCR beta CDR3 region amplification was performed from RNA transcripts. HTBI primers were used for first-round RT-PCR of the TCR CDR3. TCRdb itself ran the multiplex PCR reads through MiXCR, one entry per CDR3 protein. The repertoire holds around 600,000 distinct CDR3 sequences, with more than 12% as singletons. The CDR3 consists of 14 residues. Germline assignment: CDR1 LNHDA and CDR2 SQIVND (reference sequence). Trimming removed 2 bases at V and 5 bases at J, with 12 bases between. This clonotype has at least ten counts. Antigen unknown. The chain joins TRBV19 to TRBJ1-1; possibly TRBD1 for D (6 bases). This sequence was found in a woman aged 50 to 60 with Graves' ophthalmopathy. Input material: blood. This chain's CDR3 is CASSITKQGTEAFF. DNA of the CDR3: TGTGCCAGTAGTATAACAAAACAGGGTACTGAAGCTTTCTTT.